This TCR beta chain was identified in a study of T cells in Graves' hyperthyroidism and ophthalmopathy. Stable hyperthyroidism: no ophthalmopathy progression over 18 months of follow-up. The diagnoses drew upon clinical symptoms, serum thyroxine and TRAb, thyroid ultrasound and orbital computed tomography. There were TCR beta CDR3 regions amplified from RNA transcripts. A set of HTBI primers served as the primers for a first-round RT-PCR of the TCR CDR3. From the multiplex PCR reads, TCRdb called clonotypes with MiXCR, one entry per CDR3 protein. The data hold about 520,000 distinct CDR3 sequences, with less than 25% observed a single time. The germline V gene encodes CDR1 GTSNPN and CDR2 SVGIG (reference sequence). Between the trimmed V and J ends, which lost 2 bases and 6 bases, there was a span of 8 bases. This CDR3 comprises 11 residues. This clonotype appeared a few times.

The V call is TRBV30, the J call TRBJ2-7; TRBD2 might be the D (6 bases). The sequence came from a man aged 18 to 29 with Graves' hyperthyroidism. Sample: blood. DNA of the CDR3: TGTGCCTGGAGTATGGGGGGCGAGCAGTACTTC. This sequence encodes CAWSMGGEQYF.